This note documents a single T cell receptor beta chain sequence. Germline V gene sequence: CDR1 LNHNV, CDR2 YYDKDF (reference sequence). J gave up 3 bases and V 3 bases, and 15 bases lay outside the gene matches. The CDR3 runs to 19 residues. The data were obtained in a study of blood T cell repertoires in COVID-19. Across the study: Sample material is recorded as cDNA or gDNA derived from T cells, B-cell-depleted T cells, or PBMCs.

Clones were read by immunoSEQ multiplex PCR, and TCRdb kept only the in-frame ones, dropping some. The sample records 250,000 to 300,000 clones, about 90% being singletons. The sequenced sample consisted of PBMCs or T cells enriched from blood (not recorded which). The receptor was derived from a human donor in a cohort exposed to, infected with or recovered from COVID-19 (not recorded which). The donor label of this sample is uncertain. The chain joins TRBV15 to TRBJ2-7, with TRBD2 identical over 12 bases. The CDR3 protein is CATSRGFRTSGGNLYEQYF. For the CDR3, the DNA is TGTGCCACCAGCAGGGGATTCAGAACTAGCGGGGGGAATCTCTACGAGCAGTACTTC.